Listed below are T cell receptor beta chains from one sample, sequenced in a study of T cells after yellow fever vaccination. TCRdb fed the 5' RACE reads into MiXCR, producing one record per CDR3 protein. The sample comprises some 120,000 distinct CDR3 sequences, around 7.7% of which are singletons, and roughly 2.5% rests with the top ten. Sample: CD4+ T cells sorted from PBMCs, taken approximately 11 days after the first yellow fever vaccination. These receptors originate from a man aged 18 to 30 who received the YFV17D yellow fever vaccine. The conserved cysteine and the conserved F or W are not part of the CDR3 here. The D gene is left open where the match is weak.

v_call: TRBV19
j_call: TRBJ2-5
d_call: -
cdr3_aa: ASSTYGGRFGETQY

v_call: TRBV4-1
j_call: TRBJ2-3
d_call: -
cdr3_aa: ASSPGGVDTQY

v_call: TRBV12-3/TRBV12-4
j_call: TRBJ2-5
d_call: -
cdr3_aa: ASSFYETQY

v_call: TRBV19
j_call: TRBJ2-3
d_call: TRBD2
cdr3_aa: ASSMAGGPTDTQY

v_call: TRBV5-6
j_call: TRBJ1-1
d_call: -
cdr3_aa: ASSLIGTEAF

v_call: TRBV7-3
j_call: TRBJ1-2
d_call: TRBD1
cdr3_aa: ASSLRQGGSGGYT

v_call: TRBV12-3/TRBV12-4
j_call: TRBJ1-1
d_call: -
cdr3_aa: ASSRAFEAF

v_call: TRBV3-1
j_call: TRBJ2-5
d_call: -
cdr3_aa: ASCYRVGGKETQY

v_call: TRBV5-1
j_call: TRBJ2-5
d_call: -
cdr3_aa: ASSYGRNQETQY

v_call: TRBV6-5
j_call: TRBJ1-6
d_call: -
cdr3_aa: ASRRTGSYNSPLH

v_call: TRBV5-1
j_call: TRBJ2-1
d_call: TRBD2
cdr3_aa: ASSPVAGSSYNEQF

v_call: TRBV29-1
j_call: TRBJ2-6
d_call: -
cdr3_aa: SVDGSGANVLT

v_call: TRBV3-1
j_call: TRBJ1-5
d_call: -
cdr3_aa: TSSSIEVSGDYIQPQH

v_call: TRBV30
j_call: TRBJ1-2
d_call: -
cdr3_aa: AWNIETDQNYGYT

v_call: TRBV7-3
j_call: TRBJ2-2
d_call: -
cdr3_aa: ASSLLGVPGELF

v_call: TRBV11-2
j_call: TRBJ2-5
d_call: -
cdr3_aa: ASSLGTPETQY

v_call: TRBV12-2
j_call: TRBJ2-3
d_call: -
cdr3_aa: ASRLAYPGQGATDTQY

v_call: TRBV19
j_call: TRBJ1-5
d_call: -
cdr3_aa: ASSYWAPDNQPQH

v_call: TRBV30
j_call: TRBJ1-6
d_call: -
cdr3_aa: AWSPPEGPLH

v_call: TRBV6-6
j_call: TRBJ2-1
d_call: -
cdr3_aa: ASSYSTSANEQF

v_call: TRBV7-8
j_call: TRBJ2-5
d_call: -
cdr3_aa: ASSFTGRETQY

v_call: TRBV5-1
j_call: TRBJ2-4
d_call: -
cdr3_aa: ASSLATGTKIAKNIQY

v_call: TRBV10-3
j_call: TRBJ2-3
d_call: TRBD2
cdr3_aa: AIRSGASGDTQY

v_call: TRBV18
j_call: TRBJ2-3
d_call: TRBD1
cdr3_aa: ASAGQGITDTQY

v_call: TRBV6-2/TRBV6-3
j_call: TRBJ2-2
d_call: TRBD1
cdr3_aa: ASRDPGQGIGELF

v_call: TRBV12-3/TRBV12-4
j_call: TRBJ2-1
d_call: TRBD2
cdr3_aa: ASSFISGGGDEQF

v_call: TRBV12-3/TRBV12-4
j_call: TRBJ2-7
d_call: -
cdr3_aa: ASSWGGGPNEQY

v_call: TRBV10-3
j_call: TRBJ2-1
d_call: TRBD1
cdr3_aa: AISDPTGLGVNEQF

v_call: TRBV11-1
j_call: TRBJ2-1
d_call: -
cdr3_aa: ASSLAPGAGFDEQF

v_call: TRBV10-3
j_call: TRBJ2-1
d_call: TRBD2
cdr3_aa: AVTSGDNEQF

v_call: TRBV5-1
j_call: TRBJ1-3
d_call: -
cdr3_aa: ASSLGGQNSPD

v_call: TRBV12-3/TRBV12-4
j_call: TRBJ1-1
d_call: -
cdr3_aa: ASSMLAGTEAF

v_call: TRBV7-8
j_call: TRBJ2-2
d_call: TRBD1
cdr3_aa: ASTMISGTGGTGELF

v_call: TRBV21-1
j_call: TRBJ2-1
d_call: -
cdr3_aa: ASSKIRDRPTGYNEQF

v_call: TRBV7-3
j_call: TRBJ2-1
d_call: -
cdr3_aa: ASSLTFGGLPYNEQF

v_call: TRBV7-6
j_call: TRBJ1-1
d_call: -
cdr3_aa: ASSPLGGTEAF

v_call: TRBV15
j_call: TRBJ1-1
d_call: -
cdr3_aa: ATSLQGLLGNTEAF

v_call: TRBV4-1
j_call: TRBJ1-2
d_call: -
cdr3_aa: ASSQGGGFYGYT

v_call: TRBV6-1
j_call: TRBJ2-7
d_call: TRBD2
cdr3_aa: ATRRGSGPYEQY

v_call: TRBV7-2
j_call: TRBJ2-1
d_call: TRBD2
cdr3_aa: ASSLVSSGGFYNEQF

v_call: TRBV4-2
j_call: TRBJ2-3
d_call: TRBD2
cdr3_aa: ASSQGVRGITDTQY

v_call: TRBV6-5
j_call: TRBJ2-7
d_call: -
cdr3_aa: ASSYSTSNTYEQY

v_call: TRBV5-5
j_call: TRBJ1-2
d_call: TRBD1
cdr3_aa: ASSLGTGEGYT

v_call: TRBV27
j_call: TRBJ2-7
d_call: TRBD1
cdr3_aa: ASIGQGKGEQY

v_call: TRBV6-5
j_call: TRBJ1-1
d_call: -
cdr3_aa: ASSYQPQGYTEAF

v_call: TRBV5-1
j_call: TRBJ2-6
d_call: -
cdr3_aa: ASSPWYLHLSGANVLT

v_call: TRBV5-1
j_call: TRBJ2-1
d_call: TRBD2
cdr3_aa: ASSFGTSGVNEQF

v_call: TRBV15
j_call: TRBJ2-4
d_call: -
cdr3_aa: ATSNGLAKNIQY

v_call: TRBV5-1
j_call: TRBJ2-1
d_call: -
cdr3_aa: ASSLDAWGAYNEQF

v_call: TRBV7-3
j_call: TRBJ1-2
d_call: -
cdr3_aa: ASSLTLQDGYT